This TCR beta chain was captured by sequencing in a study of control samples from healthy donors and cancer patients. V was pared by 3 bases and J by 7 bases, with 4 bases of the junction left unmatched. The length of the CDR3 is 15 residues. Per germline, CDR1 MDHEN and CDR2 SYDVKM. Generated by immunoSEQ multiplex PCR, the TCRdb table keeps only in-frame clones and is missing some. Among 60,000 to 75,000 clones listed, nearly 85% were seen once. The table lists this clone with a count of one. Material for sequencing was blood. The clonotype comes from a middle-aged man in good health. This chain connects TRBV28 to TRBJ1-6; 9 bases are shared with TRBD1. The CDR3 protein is CASSLPGTGNSPLHF. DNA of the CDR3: TGTGCCAGCAGTTTGCCGGGGACAGGGAATTCACCCCTCCACTTT.